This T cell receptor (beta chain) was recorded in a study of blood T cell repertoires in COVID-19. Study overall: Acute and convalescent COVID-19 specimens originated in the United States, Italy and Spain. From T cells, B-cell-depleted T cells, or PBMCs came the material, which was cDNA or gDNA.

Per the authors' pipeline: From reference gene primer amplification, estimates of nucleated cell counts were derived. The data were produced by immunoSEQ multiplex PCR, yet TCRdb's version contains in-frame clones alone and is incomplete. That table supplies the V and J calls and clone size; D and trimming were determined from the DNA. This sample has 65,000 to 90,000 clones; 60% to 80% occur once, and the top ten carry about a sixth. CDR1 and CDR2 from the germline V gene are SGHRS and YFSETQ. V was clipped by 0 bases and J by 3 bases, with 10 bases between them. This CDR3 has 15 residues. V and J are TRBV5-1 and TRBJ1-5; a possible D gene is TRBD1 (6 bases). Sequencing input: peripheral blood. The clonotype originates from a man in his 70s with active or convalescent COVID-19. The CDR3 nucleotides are TGCGCCAGCAGCTTGGCGGGACACCTCAATCAGCCCCAGCATTTT. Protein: CASSLAGHLNQPQHF.